This T cell receptor (beta chain) was recorded in a study of cytomegalovirus exposure and HLA in healthy donors. Amplification used 60 Vbeta primers and 13 Jbeta primers. The assay was immunoSEQ multiplex PCR, and TCRdb's table has in-frame clones only and misses some. Of some 200,000 clones listed, about four fifths are singletons. Broader study findings: In a later analysis, compared with equally common non-associated chains, HLA-associated beta chains were more expanded. The dataset shows that most TCR sequences were rare, while some public TCRs occurred in many donors. Around 160 TCR beta chains were listed as cytomegalovirus-associated.

This clone came up a few times. Its specificity is unknown. V trimming: 0 bases; J trimming: 1 base; junction bases outside the gene matches: 8. The CDR3 runs 17 residues. Looked up from germline, CDR1 is LGHNA and CDR2 is YSLEER. The sequenced material came from PBMCs. The J gene is TRBJ1-1, the V gene TRBV4-3; the match to TRBD1 covers 7 bases. This sequence was found in a boy aged 2 to 10 in good health and CMV-seronegative. CDR3 DNA: TGCGCCAGCAGCCAAGAGCGGGCAGGGGGGCAGAACACTGAAGCTTTCTTT. As protein: CASSQERAGGQNTEAFF.